A selection of T cell receptor beta chains follows, all from one sample in a study of graft-versus-host responses after intestinal transplantation. Antigens for these TCRs are unknown. TCRdb keeps only in-frame clones here, not all; method: immunoSEQ multiplex PCR. The sample carries about 94,000 clones, more than 85% recorded once. Sequencing was performed on unstimulated CD8+ T cells sorted from spleen or lymph node cells, taken before intestinal transplant. The receptors here all came from a human donor who received an intestinal transplant. The CDR3 runs from the conserved cysteine through the conserved F or W. A D gene is named only where the DNA matches it firmly. Not all rows give a size; the values are once, few, many and, for expanded clones, a class.

len	abundance	v_gene	j_gene	d_gene	CDR3nt	CDR3aa
13	-	TRBV4-1	TRBJ2-1	-	TGCGCCAGCAGCCGTCTACTTGAGCGGGAGCAGTTCTTC	CASSRLLEREQFF
13	-	TRBV7-6	TRBJ2-3	-	TGTGCCAGCAGCTTAGAAACGGCAGATACGCAGTATTTT	CASSLETADTQYF
16	once	TRBV7-9	TRBJ1-1	TRBD1	TGTGCCAGCAGCCAAGATGACAGGGCATGGAACACTGAAGCTTTCTTT	CASSQDDRAWNTEAFF
16	once	TRBV5-8	TRBJ2-7	TRBD1	TGTGCCAGCAGCTGGAAGGTCTCGGGACAGGGCTACGAGCAGTACTTC	CASSWKVSGQGYEQYF
15	-	TRBV27	TRBJ2-2	-	TGTGCCAGCAGTTTTCCGGTTTCGAACACCGGGGAGCTGTTTTTT	CASSFPVSNTGELFF
17	-	TRBV9	TRBJ2-5	-	TGTGCCAGCAGCGCAGCTTCATACTCGACAGTCCAAGAGACCCAGTACTTC	CASSAASYSTVQETQYF
14	-	TRBV5-6	TRBJ1-2	-	TGTGCCAGCAGCTTGTTGGGGGGGAACTATGGCTACACCTTC	CASSLLGGNYGYTF
14	-	TRBV19	TRBJ1-1	TRBD1	TGTGCCAGTAGTATGGACAGGGAGGACACTGAAGCTTTCTTT	CASSMDREDTEAFF
15	-	TRBV28	TRBJ2-1	TRBD2	TGTGCCAGCGGAAAACTAGCGGGCACTTACAATGAGCAGTTCTTC	CASGKLAGTYNEQFF
11	few	TRBV5-1	TRBJ1-1	-	TGCGCCAGCAGTAGTAACACTGAAGCTTTCTTT	CASSSNTEAFF
15	-	TRBV9	TRBJ2-7	-	TGTGCCAGCAGCGTAGACGGGGAGGCCTCCTACGAGCAGTACTTC	CASSVDGEASYEQYF
14	-	TRBV5-4	TRBJ1-1	TRBD1	TGTGCCAGCAGCTGGGACAGGGAGGGGACTGAAGCTTTCTTT	CASSWDREGTEAFF
15	few	TRBV6-5	TRBJ2-5	TRBD2	TGTGCCAGCAGTTACTCAGGACTAGCGGGAGAGACCCAGTACTTC	CASSYSGLAGETQYF
15	-	TRBV21-1	TRBJ2-5	-	TGTGCCAGCAGGGCCGGGACATTCATTCAAGAGACCCAGTACTTC	CASRAGTFIQETQYF
15	-	TRBV6-5	TRBJ1-1	-	TGTGCCAGCAGCGATGATATTACAGTGAACACTGAAGCTTTCTTT	CASSDDITVNTEAFF
16	once	TRBV18	TRBJ1-1	TRBD1	TGTGCCAGCTCACCATGGGGGGGACAGGAGGCCACTGAAGCTTTCTTT	CASSPWGGQEATEAFF
17	-	TRBV19	TRBJ1-1	-	TGTGCCAGTGACGTGGGGACATCACTGTTCATGAACACTGAAGCTTTCTTT	CASDVGTSLFMNTEAFF
12	few	TRBV5-4	TRBJ2-1	TRBD2	TGTGCCAGCAGCGGGACTAACCATGAGCAGTTCTTC	CASSGTNHEQFF
17	-	TRBV7-8	TRBJ1-2	-	TGTGCCAGCAGCTTAATGCGATGGGACAATTCCCCTTATGGCTACACCTTC	CASSLMRWDNSPYGYTF
17	-	TRBV10-3	TRBJ2-1	TRBD2	TGTGCCATCAGTCTACGCTGGGCGGGAGGGCCGGGGTATGAGCAGTTCTTC	CAISLRWAGGPGYEQFF
15	-	TRBV10-2	TRBJ2-7	-	TGCGCCAGCAGTGAAGGCGGTCCCAGACCCTACGAGCAGTACTTC	CASSEGGPRPYEQYF
12	-	TRBV11-2	TRBJ2-7	-	TGTGCCAGCAGCTCGGGGACCTACGAGCAGTACTTC	CASSSGTYEQYF
13	-	TRBV5-8	TRBJ2-2	-	TGTGCCAGCAGCTGGGGGGTCCCCGGGGAGCTGTTTTTT	CASSWGVPGELFF
14	-	TRBV11-1	TRBJ2-7	TRBD1	TGTGCCAGCAGCCTCACGGACAGGGGCTACGAGCAGTACTTC	CASSLTDRGYEQYF
11	-	TRBV27	TRBJ2-3	-	TGTGCCAGCAGTCGGGTGGGTACGCAGTATTTT	CASSRVGTQYF
18	-	TRBV5-4	TRBJ1-2	TRBD1	TGTGCCAGCAGCTTGGGACCCGGTGGGGACAGGCCTTTCTATGGCTACACCTTC	CASSLGPGGDRPFYGYTF
14	once	TRBV2	TRBJ1-5	-	TGTGCCAGCAGTGCCCAGAGGAGCAATCAGCCCCAGCATTTT	CASSAQRSNQPQHF
13	-	TRBV10-1	TRBJ2-7	TRBD2	TGCGCCAGCAGTGAGGCGGGGGCCTACGAGCAGTACTTC	CASSEAGAYEQYF
13	once	TRBV7-8	TRBJ2-7	-	TGTGCCACCTCATGGACAGACTACTACGAGCAGTACTTC	CATSWTDYYEQYF
15	-	TRBV5-4	TRBJ1-2	TRBD1	TGTGCCAGCAGCTTGGGACAGGGGCTTTTCTATGGCTACACCTTC	CASSLGQGLFYGYTF
17	-	TRBV28	TRBJ1-5	TRBD1	TGTGCCAGCAGAAATCTCGTCGGGACAGGGCTCAATCAGCCCCAGCATTTT	CASRNLVGTGLNQPQHF
14	-	TRBV7-9	TRBJ1-2	-	TGTGCCAGCAGCTTAGCGCAGGGTCGCTATGGCTACACCTTC	CASSLAQGRYGYTF
16	-	TRBV7-6	TRBJ2-1	-	TGTGCCAGCAGCTTAGCGCGACGAGGGCCTCTGTATGAGCAGTTCTTC	CASSLARRGPLYEQFF
13	-	TRBV11-2	TRBJ2-7	-	TGTGCCAGCAGCTTTGGGGGCCTTTACGAGCAGTACTTC	CASSFGGLYEQYF
15	-	TRBV27	TRBJ1-5	-	TGTGCCAGCAGTCACCTGGGGGGGAGCAATCAGCCCCAGCATTTT	CASSHLGGSNQPQHF
17	few	TRBV4-3	TRBJ1-2	-	TGCGCCAGCAGCCAAGTTGTCGGGGACACAGTCTCCTATGGCTACACCTTC	CASSQVVGDTVSYGYTF
16	-	TRBV14	TRBJ2-7	TRBD2	TGTGCCAGCAGCGCTATAGCGGGAGGGCCCGCCTACGAGCAGTACTTC	CASSAIAGGPAYEQYF
14	-	TRBV6-5	TRBJ2-7	-	TGTGCCAGCAGTTACGGTGGCCAGGGTTACGAGCAGTACTTC	CASSYGGQGYEQYF
14	-	TRBV5-6	TRBJ1-1	-	TGTGCCAGCAGCTTGGGGGCTTTGAACACTGAAGCTTTCTTT	CASSLGALNTEAFF
15	-	TRBV28	TRBJ2-7	TRBD1	TGTGCCAGCAGCATGGCGACAGGGGGGAGGTACGAGCAGTACTTC	CASSMATGGRYEQYF
15	once	TRBV19	TRBJ2-7	TRBD1	TGTGCCAGTAGTACATCCGCCAGGGGGAGCAACGAGCAGTACTTC	CASSTSARGSNEQYF
16	-	TRBV10-3	TRBJ2-1	TRBD2	TGTGCCATCAGTGAGAGCCTAGCGGCCTCCTACAATGAGCAGTTCTTC	CAISESLAASYNEQFF
14	-	TRBV5-6	TRBJ2-1	TRBD2	TGTGCCAGCAGCAGTACTAGCGGGTGGGGGGGGCAGTTCTTC	CASSSTSGWGGQFF
14	-	TRBV19	TRBJ1-5	TRBD1	TGTGCCAGTAGTCCCGAGGGGGCAGGACAGCCCCAGCATTTT	CASSPEGAGQPQHF
15	-	TRBV28	TRBJ2-7	TRBD2	TGTGCCAGCAGTTTAGGTTTTAGCGGGTCTTACGAGCAGTACTTC	CASSLGFSGSYEQYF